This T cell receptor (beta chain) was profiled in a study of cytomegalovirus exposure and HLA in healthy donors. The wider study: There were nearly 120 million unique TCR beta sequences, drawn from about 180 million T cells, in an earlier analysis.

The primer mix had 60 Vbeta and 13 Jbeta primers. TCRdb's table, derived via immunoSEQ multiplex PCR, lists solely in-frame clones and lacks some. Recorded for this sample: 220,000 or so clones. Findings and caveats of the study: In an earlier analysis, in some 600 donors, most V segments appeared productive either ~90% or ~30% of the time. Highly shared sequence variants in one cluster were likely a sequencing artifact.

Remarks on this clone: What it binds is not known.

Sequenced sample: PBMCs. The receptor comes from a girl between 2 and 10 years old in good health and CMV-seropositive.

CDR3 nucleotides: TGCGCCAGCAGCTTGGATGAGGGAGCAGGAGCTTTCTTT. Its translation: CASSLDEGAGAFF. J is TRBJ1-1 and V is TRBV5-1, with no clear D. Between the trimmed V and J ends, which lost 0 bases and 10 bases, there was a span of 13 bases. Germline-derived CDR1 and CDR2 are SGHRS and YFSETQ. This CDR3 is 13 amino acids long. The variable domain in full, completed from reference TRBV5-1 and TRBJ1-1, reads KAGVTQTPRYLIKTRGQQVTLSCSPISGHRSVSWYQQTPGQGLQFLFEYFSETQRNKGNFPGRFSGRQFSNSRSEMNVSTLELGDSALYLCASSLDEGAGAFFGQGTRLTVV.